This paragraph reports one T cell receptor (beta chain). Its cognate antigen is unknown. PCR involved 60 Vbeta and 13 Jbeta primers. Here immunoSEQ multiplex PCR was the method, and the copy in TCRdb shows in-frame clones only, minus some. Its clone listing holds 100,000 or so clones. The sample comes from a study of cytomegalovirus exposure and HLA in healthy donors. General study findings and limits: Likely technical artifact: a cluster of highly shared sequence variants. In vitro checks showed that three CMV-associated chains really do target CMV antigens. Cytomegalovirus association was assigned to over 150 TCR beta chains.

CDR3 length: 16 amino acids. Germline CDR1 LNHDA, CDR2 SQIVND (reference sequence). V lost 5 bases to trimming and J lost 4 bases; unmatched junction nucleotides: 9. The chain carries TRBV19 and TRBJ2-1, with 9 bases fitting TRBD1. This clonotype originated in a man between 45 and 60 years old in good health and CMV-seronegative. The sample taken for sequencing was PBMCs. The CDR3 DNA reads as TGTGCCAGTAGTGTATCCGGGACAGGGCTTTACAATGAGCAGTTCTTC. Its translation is CASSVSGTGLYNEQFF.